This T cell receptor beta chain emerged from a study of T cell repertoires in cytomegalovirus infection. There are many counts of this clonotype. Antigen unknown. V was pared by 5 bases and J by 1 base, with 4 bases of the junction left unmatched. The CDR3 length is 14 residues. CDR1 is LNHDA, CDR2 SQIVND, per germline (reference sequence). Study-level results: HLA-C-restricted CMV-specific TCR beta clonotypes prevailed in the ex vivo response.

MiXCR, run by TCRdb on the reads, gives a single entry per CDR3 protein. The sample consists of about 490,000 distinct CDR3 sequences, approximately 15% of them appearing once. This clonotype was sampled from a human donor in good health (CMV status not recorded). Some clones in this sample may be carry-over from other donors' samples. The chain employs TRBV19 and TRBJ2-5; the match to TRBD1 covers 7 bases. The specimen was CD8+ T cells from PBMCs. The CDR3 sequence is CASSSRDSQETQYF. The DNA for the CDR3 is TGTGCCAGTAGTTCCCGGGACAGCCAAGAGACCCAGTACTTC. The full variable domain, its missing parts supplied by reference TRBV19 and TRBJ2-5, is DGGITQSPKYLFRKEGQNVTLSCEQNLNHDAMYWYRQDPGQGLRLIYYSQIVNDFQKGDIAEGYSVSREKKESFPLTVTSAQKNPTAFYLCASSSRDSQETQYFGPGTRLLVL.